These 18 T cell receptor beta chains originate from one sample sequenced in a study of OX40 agonist ivuxolimab in advanced cancers. Library preparation was by the immunoSEQ multiplex PCR assay. TCRdb took this table from immuneACCESS and kept in-frame rearrangements with V and J called. Such tables lack part of the clones; where checked against another copy, unresolved V genes explain under half of the gap, and the rest is unexplained. This sample is represented by approximately 62,000 clones; around 90% of them were singletons. The ten largest clones capture about 5% of the sample. Specimen: CD4+ or CD8+ T cells sorted from blood, collected in a trial of the OX40 agonist ivuxolimab. Receptor source: an adult with an advanced solid tumor such as melanoma, head and neck, liver or kidney cancer.

The V gene is TRBV7-6, the J gene TRBJ1-1; 7 bases agree with TRBD1. Per germline, CDR1 SGHVS and CDR2 FNYEAQ. This CDR3 has 13 residues. The trim removed 5 bases at V and 2 bases at J, leaving 2 bases unmatched. This chain's CDR3 is CASSRDRNTEAFF. CDR3 nucleotides: TGTGCCAGCAGCCGGGACAGAAACACTGAAGCTTTCTTT.

V gene TRBV27 combines with J gene TRBJ2-2; D gene ambiguous. Trimming removed 2 bases at V and 0 bases at J, with 10 bases between. The CDR3 runs to 16 residues. The germline V gene has CDR1 MNHEY and CDR2 SMNVEV (reference sequence). DNA for the CDR3: TGTGCCAGCAGTTTAACGGCACAACCGAACACCGGGGAGCTGTTTTTT. Translating gives CASSLTAQPNTGELFF.

The V call is TRBV6-5, the J call TRBJ2-7; 7 bases are shared with TRBD2. Germline V lookup: CDR1 MNHEY, CDR2 SVGAGI. V shed 0 bases, J shed 2 bases, and the junction held 4 bases outside the gene matches. This CDR3 region has 15 residues. CDR3 DNA: TGTGCCAGCAGTTACTCGGGAGGGAATACCTACGAGCAGTACTTC. This translates into CASSYSGGNTYEQYF.

The chain combines TRBV6-1 with TRBJ1-5; a possible D gene is TRBD1 (5 bases). The CDR3 is 18 residues long. Germline V gene sequence: CDR1 MNHNS, CDR2 SASEGT. Trimming left V 4 bases short and J 1 base short, with 20 bases between. The CDR3: CASSARGVGYSSNQPQHF. Here the CDR3 DNA reads TGTGCCAGCAGTGCCCGGGGGGTTGGCTATTCCAGCAATCAGCCCCAGCATTTT.

The chain uses TRBV5-1 and TRBJ2-1; TRBD1 is a possible D gene (6 bases). V lost 0 bases and J 7 bases, leaving 11 bases between the germline ends. Germline CDR1 reads SGHRS; CDR2 reads YFSETQ. CDR3 length: 14 residues. This CDR3 is CASSLETGLNEQFF. CDR3 DNA: TGCGCCAGCAGCTTGGAGACAGGTCTGAATGAGCAGTTCTTC.

J is TRBJ2-3 and V is TRBV28; D call uncertain. Deletions cut 3 bases from V and 0 bases from J, with 16 bases between. Germline CDR1 MDHEN, CDR2 SYDVKM. This CDR3 region has 17 residues. The CDR3 sequence: CASSFRSWQVSTDTQYF. CDR3 nucleotides: TGTGCCAGCAGTTTTAGGTCCTGGCAGGTTAGCACAGATACGCAGTATTTT.

This clone showed up just once. This chain joins TRBV21-1 and TRBJ2-3; the table's D call TRBD2 went unverified against the DNA. TRBV21-1 is a pseudogene locus. This CDR3 is 15 amino acids long. CDR3 sequence (DNA): TGTGCCAGCAGCAGCGGCAGGACTAGCACAGATACGCAGTATTTT. This codes for CASSSGRTSTDTQYF.

The chain uses TRBV5-1 and TRBJ2-2; D is unresolved. Trimming removed 7 bases at V and 0 bases at J, with 4 bases between. Per germline, CDR1 SGHRS and CDR2 YFSETQ. The CDR3 length is 12 residues. This CDR3 is CASGANTGELFF. CDR3 nucleotide sequence: TGCGCCAGCGGGGCGAACACCGGGGAGCTGTTTTTT.

J is TRBJ2-6 and V is TRBV19; D possibly corresponds to TRBD1 (6 bases). This CDR3 is 18 amino acids long. Per the germline V gene, CDR1 is LNHDA and CDR2 is SQIVND (reference sequence). The ends were cut back, 6 bases at V and 0 bases at J, with 18 bases in the middle. The CDR3 loop is CASRPSTGSRSGANVLTF. The CDR3, as DNA: TGTGCCAGTAGGCCTTCGACAGGATCCCGCTCTGGGGCCAACGTCCTGACTTTC.

The rearrangement joins TRBV9 to TRBJ1-2; D not resolved. The CDR3 consists of 15 residues. Per the germline V gene, CDR1 is SGDLS and CDR2 is YYNGEE. V lost 4 bases to trimming and J lost 0 bases, with 13 bases between them. The CDR3: CASSPSTSSNYGYTF. DNA of the CDR3: TGTGCCAGCAGCCCTTCTACCAGTTCTAACTATGGCTACACCTTC.

The chain links TRBV30 to TRBJ1-1, with TRBD1 matching over 8 bases. Germline V gene lookup returns CDR1 GTSNPN and CDR2 SVGIG (reference sequence). This CDR3 spans 16 amino acids. Trimming cost V 5 bases and J 0 bases; bases outside gene matches: 11. The CDR3 DNA is TGTGCCTGGTTAGGCGCCCGGGGACAGGTGAACACTGAAGCTTTCTTT. Translating gives CAWLGARGQVNTEAFF.

The rearrangement uses TRBV6-6 and TRBJ1-2, with a tentative D call TRBD1 (5 bases). CDR1 and CDR2 from the germline V gene are MNHNY and SVGAGI (reference sequence). This CDR3 comprises 13 residues. V dropped 5 bases and J dropped 6 bases, with 13 bases sitting between them. CDR3 coding DNA: TGTGCCAGCAGTCCTGACAGCGTGCATGGCTACACCTTC. Its protein is CASSPDSVHGYTF.

The J gene is TRBJ2-2, the V gene TRBV14; 9 nucleotides align to TRBD1. V shed 3 bases and J 0 bases; nucleotides not matched to a gene: 14. Germline CDR1 and CDR2: SGHDN and FVKESK. The CDR3 runs 20 residues. The CDR3 bases are TGTGCCAGCAGCCATCCCCGGGACAGGGTATCTCCTACGAACACCGGGGAGCTGTTTTTT. Amino acids: CASSHPRDRVSPTNTGELFF.

This chain uses TRBV30 with TRBJ2-5, with 13 bases matching TRBD2. Germline assignment: CDR1 GTSNPN and CDR2 SVGIG (reference sequence). The V segment lost 1 base and the J segment 4 bases; nucleotides outside the gene matches: 12. The CDR3 extends over 18 amino acids. The CDR3 bases are TGTGCCTGGAGTGAGGGCGGACTAGCGGGAGTCGGTCGAGAGACCCAGTACTTC. Translating it yields CAWSEGGLAGVGRETQYF. Looking up the rest from reference TRBV30 and TRBJ2-5 gives the full variable domain: SQTIHQWPATLVQPVGSPLSLECTVEGTSNPNLYWYRQAAGRGLQLLFYSVGIGQISSEVPQNLSASRPQDRQFILSSKKLLLSDSGFYLCAWSEGGLAGVGRETQYFGPGTRLLVL.

This chain links TRBV4-2 with TRBJ2-5, with a weak D call TRBD2 (6 bases). The CDR3 is made up of 14 amino acids. Germline V gives CDR1 LGHNA, CDR2 YNFKEQ. The ends were cut back, 4 bases at V and 2 bases at J, with 11 bases in the middle. Here the CDR3 DNA reads TGTGCCAGCAGCCCCGATAGCGGTCAAGAGACCCAGTACTTC. Its translation: CASSPDSGQETQYF.

The V and J genes are TRBV5-6 and TRBJ1-1, with D unclear. The CDR3 covers 14 residues. Germline CDR1 SGHDT, CDR2 YYEEEE. Between the trimmed V and J ends, which lost 3 bases and 0 bases, there was a span of 9 bases. In nucleotides, the CDR3 is TGTGCCAGCAGCTCGTATACAGTGAACACTGAAGCTTTCTTT. Translation gives CASSSYTVNTEAFF.

J is TRBJ2-3 and V is TRBV7-9, with a tentative D call TRBD1 (5 bases). V lost 1 base to trimming and J lost 3 bases, with 11 bases between them. CDR1 is SEHNR and CDR2 is FQNEAQ in the germline V gene (reference sequence). This CDR3 region has 15 residues. This CDR3 reads CASSLVGQGTDTQYF. CDR3 nucleotide sequence: TGTGCCAGCAGCTTAGTAGGTCAGGGAACAGATACGCAGTATTTT.

The CDR3 nucleotides are TGTGCCAGCTCACCACTGCCGACTTTGAACACCGGGGAGCTGTTTTTT. This gives the protein CASSPLPTLNTGELFF. The chain recombines TRBV18 with TRBJ2-2; D unresolved. In germline, CDR1 is KGHSH, CDR2 LQKENI. The CDR3 covers 16 residues. Between the trimmed V and J ends, which lost 1 base and 1 base, there was a span of 10 bases.